Presented here are 5 T cell receptor beta chains from one specimen sequenced in a study of cytomegalovirus exposure and HLA in healthy donors. 60 Vbeta and 13 Jbeta primers were used in PCR. TCRdb's copy holds only in-frame clones and misses some; the assay was immunoSEQ multiplex PCR. The sample records around 150,000 clones, approximately 65% being singletons. The specimen sequenced was PBMCs. These receptors all stem from a woman between 55 and 75 years old in good health and CMV-seronegative.

In its sample, this clone was seen a few times. The genes are TRBV7-9 and TRBJ2-7, with 7 bases fitting TRBD1. This CDR3 is 18 amino acids long. From germline, CDR1 is SEHNR and CDR2 FQNEAQ (reference sequence). Losses at the gene ends were 3 bases for V and 1 base for J; bases not matched to a gene: 15. CDR3 bases: TGTGCCAGCAGCTTTCCCAACGTCCCGGGACAGAGATCCTACGAGCAGTACTTC. Protein sequence: CASSFPNVPGQRSYEQYF.

CDR3 DNA sequence: TGTGCCAGTAGAGGGACTAGCGGGAGAGTTCGTGAGCAGTTCTTC. The encoded protein is CASRGTSGRVREQFF. V gene TRBV10-3 combines with J gene TRBJ2-1; 14 bases are a match to TRBD2. This CDR3 contains 15 residues. J lost 9 bases, V lost 10 bases, and 11 bases had no gene match. From germline, CDR1 is ENHRY and CDR2 SYGVKD.

The chain carries TRBV5-1 and TRBJ1-1; possibly TRBD1 for D (6 bases). V was cut by 2 bases and J by 7 bases, with 18 bases left in between. This CDR3 comprises 15 residues. Per the germline V gene, CDR1 is SGHRS and CDR2 is YFSETQ. This chain's CDR3 is CASSLTTGWDYEAFF. The CDR3 bases are TGCGCCAGCAGCTTAACGACAGGATGGGATTATGAAGCTTTCTTT.

The chain carries TRBV6-1 and TRBJ1-6; 9 bases are a match to TRBD1. The ends lost 4 bases at V and 6 bases at J; junction bases unmatched: 10. The CDR3 has 17 residues. Germline CDR1 MNHNS, CDR2 SASEGT. CDR3 DNA sequence: TGTGCCAGCAGTGCCATTTGGACAGGGGTTAGTAATTCACCCCTCCACTTT. It codes for CASSAIWTGVSNSPLHF.

V and J are TRBV2 and TRBJ1-2, with D unclear. This CDR3 has 13 amino acids. V lost 4 bases and J lost 2, with 8 bases in between. In germline, CDR1 is SNHLY, CDR2 FYNNEI. Here the CDR3 reads CASSAQPNYGYTF. CDR3 bases: TGTGCCAGCAGTGCACAGCCGAACTATGGCTACACCTTC.